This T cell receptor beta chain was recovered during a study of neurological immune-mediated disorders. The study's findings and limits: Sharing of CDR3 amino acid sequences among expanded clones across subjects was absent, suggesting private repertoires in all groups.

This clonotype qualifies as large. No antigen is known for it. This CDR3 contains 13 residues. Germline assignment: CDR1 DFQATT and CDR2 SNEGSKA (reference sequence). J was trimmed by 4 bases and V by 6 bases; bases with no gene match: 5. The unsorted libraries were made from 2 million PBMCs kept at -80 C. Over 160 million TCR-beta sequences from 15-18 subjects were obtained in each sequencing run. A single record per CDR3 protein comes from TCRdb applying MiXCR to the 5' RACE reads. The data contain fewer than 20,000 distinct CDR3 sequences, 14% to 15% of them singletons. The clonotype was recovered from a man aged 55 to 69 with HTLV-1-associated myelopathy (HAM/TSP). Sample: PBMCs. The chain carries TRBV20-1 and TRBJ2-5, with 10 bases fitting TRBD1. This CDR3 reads CSAPRQGAETQYF. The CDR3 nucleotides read TGCAGTGCACCCCGACAGGGGGCAGAGACCCAGTACTTC.